The entry below gives a single T cell receptor beta chain sequence along with its context. Its antigen is still unknown. The V gene's germline CDR1 is MGHRA and CDR2 YSYEKL. V lost 0 bases, J lost 0 bases, and 5 bases stayed unmatched. The CDR3 runs 17 residues. Semiquantitative ARM-PCR amplified T cell receptor alpha and beta CDR3 regions from mRNA. ARM-PCR used tagged nested gene-specific primers, then communal superprimers for exponential amplification. From the multiplex PCR reads, TCRdb called clonotypes with MiXCR, one entry per CDR3 protein. The profile shows around 2,500 distinct CDR3 sequences, 40% to 50% of them singletons. The sample is drawn from a study of relationships among human T cell subsets. Overall study findings and caveats: Th1, Th2 and regulatory T cells shared many CDR3 sequences.

T cell subsets were isolated with antibody-coated magnetic beads. Anti-CD69 microbeads isolated CD45RA-RO-CD69+ activated T cells. The source of this sequence is a man in his forties or fifties in good health. The rearrangement links TRBV4-1 to TRBJ2-3, with TRBD1 identical over 8 bases. The material sequenced was activated T cells sorted from blood. Subset: CD45RA-RO-CD69+ activated T cells. This chain's CDR3 is CASSQDGTGGSTDTQYF. CDR3 nucleotides: TGCGCCAGCAGCCAAGATGGGACAGGAGGGAGCACAGATACGCAGTATTTT.